The 18 T cell receptor beta chains in this list originate from one sample, sequenced in a study of T cells in Graves' hyperthyroidism and ophthalmopathy. TCR beta CDR3 region amplification was performed from RNA transcripts. Carried out on the TCR CDR3, a first-round RT-PCR used the HTBI primer set. TCRdb analysed the multiplex PCR reads with MiXCR anew, one entry per CDR3 protein. The table includes more than 350,000 distinct CDR3 sequences, about 15% detected once. The sample taken for sequencing was blood. The origin of the receptors is a woman under 40 with Graves' ophthalmopathy.

This clonotype has ten or more counts. CDR3 amino acids: CASSQGGRTGAQPQHF. CDR3 bases: TGCGCCAGCAGCCAAGGGGGGAGGACGGGGGCGCAGCCCCAGCATTTT. This chain links TRBV4-1 with TRBJ1-5, with D possibly TRBD1 on 6 matching bases. The CDR3 covers 16 residues. CDR1 is MGHRA, CDR2 YSYEKL, per germline. V was cut by 1 base and J by 7 bases, with 17 bases left in between.

The chain joins TRBV7-9 to TRBJ1-5; D unclear. Trimming cost V 2 bases and J 7 bases, with 18 bases left between them. CDR3 length: 16 amino acids. Germline V gene data show CDR1 as SEHNR and CDR2 as FQNEAQ (reference sequence). This CDR3 is CASSLHDGWSGQPQHF. The CDR3 bases are TGTGCCAGCAGCTTACATGATGGTTGGAGCGGACAGCCCCAGCATTTT.

This clonotype was recorded many times. The rearrangement links TRBV5-1 to TRBJ1-5, with D uncertain. The V end was cut by 0 bases, the J end by 0 bases, with 7 bases between. The CDR3 length is 15 residues. Germline CDR1 and CDR2: SGHRS and YFSETQ. The DNA of the CDR3 is TGCGCCAGCAGCTTGGACGGGGTTAGCAATCAGCCCCAGCATTTT. Translation gives CASSLDGVSNQPQHF.

This clonotype appeared many times. V and J are TRBV4-1 and TRBJ2-5; 11 positions agree with TRBD2. J lost 1 base, V lost 1 base, and 8 bases had no gene match. The CDR3 is made up of 18 amino acids. Germline V CDR1 and CDR2: MGHRA, YSYEKL. The CDR3 region is CASSQGTLAGGSQETQYF. CDR3 nucleotides: TGCGCCAGCAGCCAAGGCACATTAGCGGGGGGGTCCCAAGAGACCCAGTACTTC.

This clonotype occurred once. This chain links TRBV7-9 with TRBJ2-7, with 10 nucleotides matching TRBD1. Germline V gene lookup returns CDR1 SEHNR and CDR2 FQNEAQ (reference sequence). The CDR3 runs to 16 residues. The V gene end was trimmed by 2 bases and the J gene end by 7 bases; junction bases not matched to a gene: 11. The CDR3 here is CASSLNPRQGAREQYF. CDR3 coding DNA: TGTGCCAGCAGCTTAAACCCTCGACAGGGGGCGCGGGAGCAGTACTTC.

This clonotype was picked up many times. J is TRBJ2-7 and V is TRBV20-1; perhaps TRBD1 as D (5 bases). The ends were cut back, 3 bases at V and 4 bases at J, with 7 bases in the middle. There are 11 residues in the CDR3. The V gene's germline CDR1 is DFQATT and CDR2 SNEGSKA (reference sequence). DNA for the CDR3: TGCAGTGCTAGGGACAATTACGAGCAGTACTTC. Translated: CSARDNYEQYF.

V usage is TRBV12-5 and J usage is TRBJ2-7, with TRBD1 matching over 12 bases. Germline trimming cut 6 bases from V and 7 bases from J; bases unmatched to any gene: 7. Germline V lookup: CDR1 LGHNT, CDR2 FRNRAP. This CDR3 is 14 amino acids long. Written as DNA, the CDR3 is TGTGCTAGTGGAACCGGGACAGGGGGCTTAGAGCAGTACTTC. It translates to CASGTGTGGLEQYF.

This clonotype appeared once. The CDR3 DNA reads as TGTGCCAGCAGTACCTCTCGGGAGGGGGTCAATGAGCAGTTCTTC. Its translation: CASSTSREGVNEQFF. The J gene is TRBJ2-7, the V gene TRBV12-3 or TRBV12-4; 8 positions agree with TRBD2. TRBJ2-1 explains the end of the DNA better; the J call may be wrong. CDR3 length: 15 residues.

This clonotype was detected ten times or more. The V gene is TRBV12-3 or TRBV12-4, the J gene TRBJ2-3, with 9 positions matching TRBD2. The CDR3 extends over 17 amino acids. V lost 3 bases and J lost 4; bases outside the gene matches: 11. CDR3 coding DNA: TGTGCCAGCAGTTTGGCGGGGGGGCCTCCAAGCGCAGATACGCAGTATTTT. This sequence encodes CASSLAGGPPSADTQYF.

This clonotype was observed many times. This CDR3 reads CASSRSGTPSTEQYF. CDR3 nucleotides: TGTGCCAGCAGCCGCTCCGGGACTCCTTCCACCGAGCAGTACTTC. The chain joins TRBV6-2 or TRBV6-3 to TRBJ2-7, with D possibly matching TRBD2 (6 bases). This CDR3 spans 15 amino acids. The germline V gene has CDR1 MNHEY and CDR2 SVGEGT. The V end was cut by 6 bases, the J end by 6 bases, with 21 bases between.

The chain combines TRBV7-9 with TRBJ2-7; the match to TRBD1 covers 8 bases. The CDR3 sequence is 16 residues long. V lost 4 bases and J lost 1; bases outside the gene matches: 9. CDR1 and CDR2 (germline): SEHNR, FQNEAQ (reference sequence). For the CDR3, the DNA is TGTGCCAGCAGCTCGTTGGACAGGGTGTATTCCTACGAGCAGTACTTC. It specifies CASSSLDRVYSYEQYF.

This clonotype was found many times. The chain links TRBV28 to TRBJ1-2, with unresolved D. CDR3 length: 12 amino acids. Trimming left V 2 bases short and J 5 bases short, with 6 bases between. Germline V CDR1 and CDR2: MDHEN, SYDVKM. The CDR3 DNA sequence: TGTGCCAGCAGTTTACTAGGGTATGGCTACACCTTC. Encoded protein: CASSLLGYGYTF.

This clonotype was detected many times. The chain links TRBV20-1 to TRBJ2-1; TRBD2 matches at 8 bases. Germline CDR1 reads DFQATT; CDR2 reads SNEGSKA (reference sequence). Trimming at V came to 2 bases and at J to 8 bases, leaving 5 bases not matched to a gene. The CDR3 totals 13 residues. The CDR3 DNA is TGCAGTGCTAGATACGGGGGGGCGCATGAGCAGTTCTTC. It encodes CSARYGGAHEQFF.

This clonotype was observed at least ten times. The chain combines TRBV7-9 with TRBJ2-7, with TRBD1 matching over 8 bases. The ends lost 6 bases at V and 0 bases at J; junction bases unmatched: 10. The germline gives CDR1 SEHNR, CDR2 FQNEAQ (reference sequence). The CDR3 runs to 16 residues. The CDR3, as DNA: TGTGCCAGCAGTCGGGGTGCGGGACAGGCCTCCTACGAGCAGTACTTC. Translation: CASSRGAGQASYEQYF.

This clonotype came up many times. The J gene is TRBJ2-3, the V gene TRBV11-2; D unresolved. Germline V CDR1 and CDR2: SGHAT, FQNNGV. V shed 5 bases and J shed 6 bases, with 9 bases lying between them. The CDR3 contains 12 residues. The CDR3 sequence: CASSPEEDTQYF. Written as DNA, the CDR3 is TGTGCCAGCAGCCCAGAGGAGGATACGCAGTATTTT.

The chain has TRBV27 and TRBJ2-7, with 10 bases that match TRBD2. Germline lookup yields CDR1 MNHEY and CDR2 SMNVEV (reference sequence). The V and J ends lost 8 bases and 3 bases, in that order; junction bases with no gene match: 4. The CDR3 is made up of 13 amino acids. The CDR3 DNA reads as TGTGCCAGCGGACTAGCGGATCGCTACGAGCAGTACTTC. It specifies CASGLADRYEQYF.

Ten or more counts support this clonotype. The chain is built from TRBV6-1 and TRBJ1-1; D gene unclear. The CDR3 loop spans 12 amino acids. From germline, CDR1 is MNHNS and CDR2 SASEGT. With 6 bases removed from V and 5 bases from J, the gap between germline ends came to 10 bases. CDR3 protein: CASSPGYTEAFF. The CDR3 nucleotides read TGTGCCAGCAGCCCCGGATATACTGAAGCTTTCTTT.

This clonotype appeared many times. The gene calls are TRBV3-1 and TRBJ2-5; D is perhaps TRBD1 (6 bases). Germline assignment: CDR1 LGHDT and CDR2 YNNKEL (reference sequence). The CDR3 runs to 13 residues. V was shortened by 8 bases and J by 5 bases, with 15 bases between the two germline ends. The CDR3 spells CASGKQGRETQYF. The CDR3 DNA is TGTGCCAGCGGCAAACAGGGAAGGGAGACCCAGTACTTC.